Reported below is one TCR beta chain. The data were taken from a study of shared T cell receptors in the human thymus. Data came from immunoSEQ multiplex PCR; TCRdb stores just in-frame clones and leaves some out. The sample lists approximately 760,000 clones, 70% to 90% occurring once. The same data also went into a second study, on human thymus T cells. That source reports: Donors were healthy Finnish babies undergoing corrective operations for congenital heart defects. Corrective heart surgery yielded resections, and these provided the thymus tissue. Use of V and J genes seemed skewed within the thymic and blood repertoires. As related research reported, thymic repertoires overlapped highly among unrelated individuals.

The sequence was obtained from a girl under three years old with a congenital heart defect. The sequencing sample was made of thymocytes.

The CDR3 DNA reads TGTGCCAGCAGCCTACCCGCCCCCGGTGGTAATGAAAAACTGTTTTTT. This gives the protein CASSLPAPGGNEKLFF. This chain uses TRBV4-2 with TRBJ1-4; D uncertain. Germline V gene lookup returns CDR1 LGHNA and CDR2 YNFKEQ. The CDR3 spans 16 residues. V lost 4 bases, J lost 4 bases, and 16 bases lay in between.